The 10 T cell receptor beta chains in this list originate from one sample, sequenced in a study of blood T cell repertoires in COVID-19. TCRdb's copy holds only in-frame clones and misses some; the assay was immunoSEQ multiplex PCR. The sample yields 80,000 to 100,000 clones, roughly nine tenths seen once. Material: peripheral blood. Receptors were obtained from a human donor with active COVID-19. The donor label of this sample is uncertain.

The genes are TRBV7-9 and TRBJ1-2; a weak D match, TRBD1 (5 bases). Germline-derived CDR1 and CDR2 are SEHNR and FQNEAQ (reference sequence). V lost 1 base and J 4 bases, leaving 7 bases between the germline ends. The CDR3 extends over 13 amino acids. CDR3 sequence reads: CASSLGDFYGYTF. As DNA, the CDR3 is TGTGCCAGCAGCTTAGGGGACTTCTATGGCTACACCTTC.

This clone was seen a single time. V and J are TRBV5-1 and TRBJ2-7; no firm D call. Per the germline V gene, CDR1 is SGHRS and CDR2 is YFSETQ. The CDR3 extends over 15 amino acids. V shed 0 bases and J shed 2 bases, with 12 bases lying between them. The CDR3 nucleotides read TGCGCCAGCAGCTTGGGCACAGCCCGTACCTACGAGCAGTACTTC. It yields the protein CASSLGTARTYEQYF.

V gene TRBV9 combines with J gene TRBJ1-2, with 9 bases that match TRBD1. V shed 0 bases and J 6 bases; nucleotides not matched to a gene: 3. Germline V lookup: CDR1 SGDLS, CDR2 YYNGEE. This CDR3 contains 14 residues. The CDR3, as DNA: TGTGCCAGCAGCGTAGAGGGACAGGGTCATGGCTACACCTTC. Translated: CASSVEGQGHGYTF.

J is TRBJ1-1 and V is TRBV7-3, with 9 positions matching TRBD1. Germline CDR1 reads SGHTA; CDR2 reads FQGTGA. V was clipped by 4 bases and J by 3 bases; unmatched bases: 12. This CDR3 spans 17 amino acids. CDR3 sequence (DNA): TGTGCCAGCAGCTCACCCAAAGGACAGGGGTTCTACACTGAAGCTTTCTTT. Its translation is CASSSPKGQGFYTEAFF. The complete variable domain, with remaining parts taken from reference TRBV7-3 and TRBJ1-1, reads GAGVSQTPSNKVTEKGKYVELRCDPISGHTALYWYRQSLGQGPEFLIYFQGTGAADDSGLPNDRFFAVRPEGSVSTLKIQRTERGDSAVYLCASSSPKGQGFYTEAFFGQGTRLTVV.

DNA of the CDR3: TGTGCCAGCAGCCAAGAAGCAAATATGAATCAGCCCCAGCATTTT. The encoded protein is CASSQEANMNQPQHF. The genes are TRBV4-2 and TRBJ1-5; D remains unclear. CDR1 LGHNA and CDR2 YNFKEQ come from the germline V gene. This CDR3 region has 15 residues. V was cut by 0 bases and J by 4 bases, with 10 bases left in between.

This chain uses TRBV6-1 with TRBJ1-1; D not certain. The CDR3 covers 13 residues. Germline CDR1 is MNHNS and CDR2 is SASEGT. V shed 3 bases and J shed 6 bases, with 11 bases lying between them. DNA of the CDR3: TGTGCCAGCAGTGAGAGGCCGAGCGCTGAAGCTTTCTTT. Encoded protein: CASSERPSAEAFF.

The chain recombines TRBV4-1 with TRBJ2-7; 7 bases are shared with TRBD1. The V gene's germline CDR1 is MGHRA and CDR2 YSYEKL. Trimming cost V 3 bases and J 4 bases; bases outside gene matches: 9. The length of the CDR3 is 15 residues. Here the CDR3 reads CASSQSRQGAYEQYF. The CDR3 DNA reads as TGCGCCAGCAGCCAGAGCCGACAGGGTGCGTACGAGCAGTACTTC.

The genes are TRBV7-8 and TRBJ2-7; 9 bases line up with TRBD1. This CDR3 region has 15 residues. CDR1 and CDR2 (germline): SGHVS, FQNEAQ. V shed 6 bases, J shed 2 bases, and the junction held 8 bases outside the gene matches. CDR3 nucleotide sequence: TGTGCCAGCAGTCCCGGGACAGGGAGGACCTACGAGCAGTACTTC. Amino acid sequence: CASSPGTGRTYEQYF.

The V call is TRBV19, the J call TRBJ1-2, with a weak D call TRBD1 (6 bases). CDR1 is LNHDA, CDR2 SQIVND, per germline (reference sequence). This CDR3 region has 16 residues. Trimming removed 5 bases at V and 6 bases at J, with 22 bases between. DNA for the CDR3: TGTGCCAGTAGTGGGCACCCGACAGGCCCCTCACATGGCTACACCTTC. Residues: CASSGHPTGPSHGYTF.

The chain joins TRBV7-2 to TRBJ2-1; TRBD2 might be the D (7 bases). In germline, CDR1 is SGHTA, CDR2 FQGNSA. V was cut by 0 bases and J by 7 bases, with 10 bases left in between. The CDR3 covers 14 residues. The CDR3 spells CASSLAGGQNEQFF. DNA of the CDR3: TGTGCCAGCAGCTTAGCGGGGGGGCAGAATGAGCAGTTCTTC.